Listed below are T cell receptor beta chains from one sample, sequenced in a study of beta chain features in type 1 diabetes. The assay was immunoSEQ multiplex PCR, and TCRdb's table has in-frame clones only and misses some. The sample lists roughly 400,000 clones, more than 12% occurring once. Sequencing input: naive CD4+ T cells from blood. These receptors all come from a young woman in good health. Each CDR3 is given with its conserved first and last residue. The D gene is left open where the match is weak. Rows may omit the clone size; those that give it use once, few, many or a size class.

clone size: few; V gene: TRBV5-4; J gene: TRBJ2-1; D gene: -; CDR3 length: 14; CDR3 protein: CASTDRSSYNEQFF; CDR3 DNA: TGTGCCAGCACCGACAGGAGCTCCTACAATGAGCAGTTCTTC
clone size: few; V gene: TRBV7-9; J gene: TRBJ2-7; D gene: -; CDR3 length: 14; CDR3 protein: CASSPPRVLSEQYF; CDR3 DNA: TGTGCCAGCAGCCCACCCAGGGTTCTCTCCGAGCAGTACTTC
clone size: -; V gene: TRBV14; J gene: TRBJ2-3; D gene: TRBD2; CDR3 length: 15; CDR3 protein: CASSRAGLITDTQYF; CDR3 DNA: TGTGCCAGCAGCAGAGCGGGACTCATCACAGATACGCAGTATTTT
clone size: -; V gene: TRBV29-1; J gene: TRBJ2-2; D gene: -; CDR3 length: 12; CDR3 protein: CSVARQQRELFF; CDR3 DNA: TGCAGCGTGGCACGACAGCAACGGGAGCTGTTTTTT
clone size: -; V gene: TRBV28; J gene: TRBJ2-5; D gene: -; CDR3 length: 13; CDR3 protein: CASSSPGVKTQYF; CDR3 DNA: TGTGCCAGCAGTTCTCCGGGTGTGAAGACCCAGTACTTC
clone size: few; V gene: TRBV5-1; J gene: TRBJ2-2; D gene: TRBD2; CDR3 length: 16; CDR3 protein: CASSLRAGGSTGELFF; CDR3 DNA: TGCGCCAGCAGCTTGAGGGCGGGAGGTAGCACCGGGGAGCTGTTTTTT
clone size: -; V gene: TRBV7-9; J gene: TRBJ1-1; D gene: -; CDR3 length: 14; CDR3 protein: CASSPSGVNTEAFF; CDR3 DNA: TGTGCCAGCAGCCCCTCGGGGGTAAACACTGAAGCTTTCTTT
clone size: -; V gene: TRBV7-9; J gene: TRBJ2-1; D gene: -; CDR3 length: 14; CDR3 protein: CASSLARRGYEQFF; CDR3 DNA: TGTGCCAGCAGCTTAGCGCGGCGGGGCTATGAGCAGTTCTTC
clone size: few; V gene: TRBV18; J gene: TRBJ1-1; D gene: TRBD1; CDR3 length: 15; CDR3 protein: CASSGQSALNTEAFF; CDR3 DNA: TGTGCCAGCTCGGGACAGAGTGCTTTGAACACTGAAGCTTTCTTT
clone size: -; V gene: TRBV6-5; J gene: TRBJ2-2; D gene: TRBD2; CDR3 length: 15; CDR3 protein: CASCSLAGVTGELFF; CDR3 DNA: TGTGCCAGCTGTTCCCTAGCGGGAGTCACCGGGGAGCTGTTTTTT
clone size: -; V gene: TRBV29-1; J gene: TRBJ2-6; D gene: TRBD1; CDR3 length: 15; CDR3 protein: CSVGTGRRGANVLTF; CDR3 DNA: TGCAGCGTTGGGACAGGTCGTAGGGGGGCCAACGTCCTGACTTTC
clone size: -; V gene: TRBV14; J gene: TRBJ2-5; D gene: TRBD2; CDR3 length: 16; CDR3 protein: CASSVRLAGVIETQYF; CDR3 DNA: TGTGCCAGCAGCGTACGACTAGCGGGGGTCATAGAGACCCAGTACTTC
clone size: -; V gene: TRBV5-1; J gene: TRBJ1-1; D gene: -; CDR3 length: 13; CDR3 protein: CASFIGANTEAFF; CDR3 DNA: TGCGCCAGCTTTATAGGGGCGAACACTGAAGCTTTCTTT
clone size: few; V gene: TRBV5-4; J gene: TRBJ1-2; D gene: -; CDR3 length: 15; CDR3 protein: CASSLIQSSDYGYTF; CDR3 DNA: TGTGCCAGCAGCTTAATACAATCCAGCGACTATGGCTACACCTTC
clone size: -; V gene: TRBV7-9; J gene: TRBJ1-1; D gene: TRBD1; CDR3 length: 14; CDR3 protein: CASSLEGGTGRLFF; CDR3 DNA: TGTGCCAGCAGCTTAGAGGGAGGGACAGGCCGGCTGTTCTTT
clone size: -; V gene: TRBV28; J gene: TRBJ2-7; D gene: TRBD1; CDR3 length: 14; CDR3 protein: CASTSGNRGHEQYF; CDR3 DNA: TGTGCCAGCACCTCCGGAAACAGGGGGCACGAGCAGTACTTC
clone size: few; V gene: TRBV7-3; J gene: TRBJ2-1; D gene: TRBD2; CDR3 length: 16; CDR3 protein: CASSAAPRASGNEQFF; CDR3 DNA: TGTGCCAGCAGCGCGGCGCCCAGGGCTAGCGGCAATGAGCAGTTCTTC
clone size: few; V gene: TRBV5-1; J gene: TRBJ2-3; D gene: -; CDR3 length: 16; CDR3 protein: CASGGRTGNVPDTQYF; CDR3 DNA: TGCGCCAGCGGAGGCCGAACAGGGAATGTCCCAGATACGCAGTATTTT
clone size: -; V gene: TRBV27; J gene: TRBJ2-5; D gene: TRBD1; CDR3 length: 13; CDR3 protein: CASRTQGVRTQYF; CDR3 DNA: TGTGCCAGCAGAACGCAGGGGGTCAGGACCCAGTACTTC
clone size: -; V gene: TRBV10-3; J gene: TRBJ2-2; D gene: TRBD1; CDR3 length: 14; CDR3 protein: CAIMGQGNLGELFF; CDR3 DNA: TGTGCCATCATGGGACAGGGCAACCTCGGGGAGCTGTTTTTT
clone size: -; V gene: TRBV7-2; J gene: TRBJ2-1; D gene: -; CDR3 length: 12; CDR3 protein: CASSPKNVEQFF; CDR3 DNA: TGTGCCAGCAGCCCTAAAAACGTTGAGCAGTTCTTC
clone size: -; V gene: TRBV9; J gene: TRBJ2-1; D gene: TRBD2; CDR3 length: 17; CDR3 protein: CASSVEMVAGMSNEQFF; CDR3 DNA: TGTGCCAGCAGCGTAGAGATGGTAGCGGGAATGAGTAATGAGCAGTTCTTC
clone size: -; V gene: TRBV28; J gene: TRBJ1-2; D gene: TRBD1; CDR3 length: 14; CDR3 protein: CASRPGTGNYGYTF; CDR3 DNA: TGTGCCAGCAGACCCGGGACAGGGAACTATGGCTACACCTTC
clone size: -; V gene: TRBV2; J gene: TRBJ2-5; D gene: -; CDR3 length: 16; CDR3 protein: CATTSVEGGNRETQYF; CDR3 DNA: TGTGCCACCACCTCAGTAGAAGGGGGAAATCGGGAGACCCAGTACTTC
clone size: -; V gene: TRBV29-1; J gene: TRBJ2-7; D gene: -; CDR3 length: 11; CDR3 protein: CSVGSSYEQYF; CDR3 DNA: TGCAGCGTTGGGAGTTCCTACGAGCAGTACTTC
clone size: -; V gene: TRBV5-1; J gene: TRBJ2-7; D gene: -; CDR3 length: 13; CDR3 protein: CASSLALVDEQYF; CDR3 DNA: TGCGCCAGCAGCTTGGCCCTAGTTGACGAGCAGTACTTC
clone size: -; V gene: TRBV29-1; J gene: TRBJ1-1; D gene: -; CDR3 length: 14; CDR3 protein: CSVVGLNMNTEAFF; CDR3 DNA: TGCAGCGTTGTGGGACTTAACATGAACACTGAAGCTTTCTTT
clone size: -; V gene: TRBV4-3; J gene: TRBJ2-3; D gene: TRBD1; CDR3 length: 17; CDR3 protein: CASSRYRTGESTDTQYF; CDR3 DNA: TGCGCCAGCAGCCGATACCGGACAGGAGAAAGCACAGATACGCAGTATTTT
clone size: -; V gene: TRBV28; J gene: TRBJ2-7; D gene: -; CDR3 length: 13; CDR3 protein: CASVQDMPYEQYF; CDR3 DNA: TGTGCCAGCGTCCAGGACATGCCCTACGAGCAGTACTTC
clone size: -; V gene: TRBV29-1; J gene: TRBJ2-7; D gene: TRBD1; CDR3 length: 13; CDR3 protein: CSVDLDRGYEQYF; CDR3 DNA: TGCAGCGTTGACCTAGACAGGGGCTACGAGCAGTACTTC
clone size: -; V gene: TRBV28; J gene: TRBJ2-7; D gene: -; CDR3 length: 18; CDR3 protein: CASSSQGSGVHLPYEQYF; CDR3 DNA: TGTGCCAGCAGCTCTCAAGGGTCAGGGGTCCATCTCCCCTACGAGCAGTACTTC
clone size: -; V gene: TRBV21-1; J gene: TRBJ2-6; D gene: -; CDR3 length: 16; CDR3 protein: CASRHNQGSGANVLTF; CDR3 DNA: TGTGCCAGCAGACACAATCAGGGTTCTGGGGCCAACGTCCTGACTTTC
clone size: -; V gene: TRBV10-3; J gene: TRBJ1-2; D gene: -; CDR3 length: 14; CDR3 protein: CAISDNRVAYGYTF; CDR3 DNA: TGTGCCATCAGTGACAACAGGGTGGCTTATGGCTACACCTTC
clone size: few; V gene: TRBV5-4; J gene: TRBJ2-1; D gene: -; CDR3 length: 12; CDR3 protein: CASSSGYNEQFF; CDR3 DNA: TGTGCCAGCAGCTCCGGTTACAATGAGCAGTTCTTC
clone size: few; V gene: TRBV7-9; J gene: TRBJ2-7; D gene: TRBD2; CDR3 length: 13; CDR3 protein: CASSFGGTGEQYF; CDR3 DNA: TGTGCCAGCAGCTTCGGGGGGACTGGAGAGCAGTACTTC
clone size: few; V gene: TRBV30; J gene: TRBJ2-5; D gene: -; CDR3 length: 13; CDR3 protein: CAWIQGIVGTQYF; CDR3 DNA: TGTGCCTGGATTCAGGGGATTGTGGGGACCCAGTACTTC
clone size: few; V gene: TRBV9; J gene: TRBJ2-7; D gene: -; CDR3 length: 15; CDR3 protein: CASSTNPGTDYEQYF; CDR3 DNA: TGTGCCAGCAGCACTAACCCGGGGACTGACTACGAGCAGTACTTC
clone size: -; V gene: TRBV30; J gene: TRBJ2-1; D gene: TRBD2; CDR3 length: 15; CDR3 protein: CAWSLTSGRAHEQFF; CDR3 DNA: TGTGCCTGGAGTTTGACTAGCGGGAGGGCTCATGAGCAGTTCTTC
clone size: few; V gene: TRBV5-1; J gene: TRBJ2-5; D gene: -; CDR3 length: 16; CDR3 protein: CASSAREPPRKETQYF; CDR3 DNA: TGCGCCAGCAGCGCCAGGGAACCTCCTAGGAAAGAGACCCAGTACTTC
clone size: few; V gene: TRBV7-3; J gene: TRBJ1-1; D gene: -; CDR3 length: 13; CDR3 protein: CASSLISRGEAFF; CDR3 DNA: TGTGCCAGCAGCTTAATATCCAGGGGTGAAGCTTTCTTT
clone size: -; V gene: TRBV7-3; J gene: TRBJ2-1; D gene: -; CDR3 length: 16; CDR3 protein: CASSLGLGLPYNEQFF; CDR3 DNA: TGTGCCAGCAGCTTAGGCCTGGGACTTCCCTACAATGAGCAGTTCTTC
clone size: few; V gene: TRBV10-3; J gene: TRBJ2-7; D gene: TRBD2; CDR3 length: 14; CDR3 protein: CAISSGGVISTQYF; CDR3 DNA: TGTGCCATCAGTAGCGGGGGGGTGATTTCTACGCAGTACTTC
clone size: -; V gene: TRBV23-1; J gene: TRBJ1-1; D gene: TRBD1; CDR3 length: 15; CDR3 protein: CASSGTGGRITEAFF; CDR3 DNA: TGCGCCAGCAGTGGGACAGGGGGCCGAATCACTGAAGCTTTCTTT
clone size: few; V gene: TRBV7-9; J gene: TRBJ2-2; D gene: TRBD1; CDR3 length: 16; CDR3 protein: CASSLSGTATTGELFF; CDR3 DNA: TGTGCCAGCAGCTTAAGTGGGACAGCAACCACCGGGGAGCTGTTTTTT
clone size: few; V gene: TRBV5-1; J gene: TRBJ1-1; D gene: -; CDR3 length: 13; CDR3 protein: CASSLDGATEAFF; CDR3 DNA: TGCGCCAGCAGCTTGGATGGGGCCACTGAAGCTTTCTTT
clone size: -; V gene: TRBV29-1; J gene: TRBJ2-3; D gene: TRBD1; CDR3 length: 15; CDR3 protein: CSGRDRSVGTDTQYF; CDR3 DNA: TGCAGCGGGAGGGACAGGTCGGTGGGCACAGATACGCAGTATTTT
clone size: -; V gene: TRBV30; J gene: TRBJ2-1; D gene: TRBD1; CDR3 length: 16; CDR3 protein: CAWRSGRGLGYNEQFF; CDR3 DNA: TGTGCCTGGAGGTCAGGAAGGGGGCTAGGGTACAATGAGCAGTTCTTC
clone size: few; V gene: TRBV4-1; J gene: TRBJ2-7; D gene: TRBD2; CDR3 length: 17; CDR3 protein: CASSQDREAGVPYEQYF; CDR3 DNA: TGCGCCAGCAGCCAAGACAGGGAGGCGGGAGTACCCTACGAGCAGTACTTC
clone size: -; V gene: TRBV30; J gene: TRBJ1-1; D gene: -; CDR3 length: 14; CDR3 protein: CAWRTGVGNTEAFF; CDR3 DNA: TGTGCCTGGAGGACGGGGGTAGGGAACACTGAAGCTTTCTTT
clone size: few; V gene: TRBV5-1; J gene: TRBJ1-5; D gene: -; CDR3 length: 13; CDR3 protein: CASSFSGNQPQHF; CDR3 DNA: TGCGCCAGCAGCTTTTCGGGCAATCAGCCCCAGCATTTT
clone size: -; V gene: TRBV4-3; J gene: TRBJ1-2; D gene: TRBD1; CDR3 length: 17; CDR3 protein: CASSQTRRGSSNYGYTF; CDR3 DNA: TGCGCCAGCAGCCAAACACGCAGGGGGTCGTCTAACTATGGCTACACCTTC
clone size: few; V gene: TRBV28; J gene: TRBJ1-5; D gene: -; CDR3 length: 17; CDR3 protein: CASSTPVAGVSRQPQHF; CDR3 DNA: TGTGCCAGCAGTACGCCGGTGGCAGGGGTTAGCCGTCAGCCCCAGCATTTT
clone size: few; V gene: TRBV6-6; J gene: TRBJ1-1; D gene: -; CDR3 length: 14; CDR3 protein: CASSSSDRNTEAFF; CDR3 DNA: TGTGCCAGCAGCAGCAGCGACAGGAACACTGAAGCTTTCTTT
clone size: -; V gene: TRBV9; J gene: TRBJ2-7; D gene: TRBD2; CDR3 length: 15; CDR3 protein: CASSVVAGGAYEQYF; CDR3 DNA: TGTGCCAGCAGCGTAGTAGCGGGTGGGGCCTACGAGCAGTACTTC
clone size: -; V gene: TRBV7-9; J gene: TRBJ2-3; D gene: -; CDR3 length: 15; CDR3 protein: CASSPRGGSTDTQYF; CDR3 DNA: TGTGCCAGCAGCCCAAGAGGCGGTAGCACAGATACGCAGTATTTT
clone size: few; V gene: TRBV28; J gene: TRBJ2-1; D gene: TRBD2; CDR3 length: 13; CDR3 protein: CASRTSGTNEQFF; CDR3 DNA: TGTGCCAGCAGAACTAGCGGGACAAATGAGCAGTTCTTC
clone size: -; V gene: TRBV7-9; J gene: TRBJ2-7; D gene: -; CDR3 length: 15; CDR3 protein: CASSLAQRFTYEQYF; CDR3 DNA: TGTGCCAGCAGCCTCGCCCAGCGCTTCACCTACGAGCAGTACTTC
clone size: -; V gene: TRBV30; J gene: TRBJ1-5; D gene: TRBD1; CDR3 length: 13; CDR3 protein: CAWSRQGNQPQHF; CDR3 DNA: TGTGCCTGGAGTCGACAGGGCAACCAGCCCCAGCATTTT
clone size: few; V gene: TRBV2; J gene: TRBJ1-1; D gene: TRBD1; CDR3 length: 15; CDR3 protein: CASRSNGQGGTEAFF; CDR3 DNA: TGTGCCAGCAGGAGCAACGGACAGGGAGGTACTGAAGCTTTCTTT